This TCR beta chain was identified in a study of T-cell memory formation after mild COVID-19. The wider study: TCR clusters showed largely donor specificity. Whole-study findings and limits: CD4/CD8 balance held among clones contracting day 15 to 85, and later expanders leaned CD4+.

This clonotype has at least ten counts. Its antigen is unidentified. TCR alpha and TCR beta cDNA libraries with sample barcodes and UMIs came from 5'RACE using constant-segment primers. TCRdb re-called the 5' RACE reads with MiXCR, one entry per CDR3 protein. The table lists roughly 40,000 distinct CDR3 sequences, roughly 7% of them singletons. The sample was PBMCs or a T cell subset sorted from them (not recorded which). The receptor's source is an adult who had mild COVID-19 (a few samples of this study predate the infection). Cell type and time point are not known.

The CDR3 region has the DNA TGTGCCAGCAGCCCTACGGCATACTCCTACGAGCAGTACTTC. Protein sequence: CASSPTAYSYEQYF. The chain combines TRBV12-3 or TRBV12-4 with TRBJ2-7; D is ambiguous. The CDR3 loop spans 14 amino acids. Trimming stripped 6 bases from V and 0 bases from J, with 12 bases between.